Below are 9 T cell receptor beta chains sequenced from a single sample in a study of follicular helper T cells after annual influenza vaccination. Sequencing was performed with immunoSEQ multiplex PCR; in TCRdb, only in-frame clones are kept and a portion is missing. The sample yields roughly 7,900 clones, approximately 88% seen once. As to time point: 2015-2016 season, 7 days after influenza vaccination. Here the sequenced sample was CXCR5+ CD38- circulating T follicular helper cells from blood, taken 7 days after influenza vaccination. Subset in this sample: circulating Tfh, non-naive CD4+CXCR5+PD-1+ (ICOS+CD38+ or ICOS-CD38-). These receptors were obtained from an adult who received the influenza vaccine.

The chain has TRBV7-9 and TRBJ2-1; D not certain. CDR1 is SEHNR, CDR2 FQNEAQ, per germline (reference sequence). The CDR3 loop spans 14 amino acids. V was trimmed by 0 bases and J by 3 bases, leaving 6 bases between them. CDR3 amino acids: CASSLASDYNEQFF. CDR3 DNA: TGTGCCAGCAGCTTAGCTTCAGACTACAATGAGCAGTTCTTC.

This chain uses TRBV19 with TRBJ2-1; 7 bases agree with TRBD2. Germline CDR1 LNHDA, CDR2 SQIVND (reference sequence). The CDR3 covers 14 residues. The trim removed 5 bases at V and 6 bases at J, leaving 7 bases unmatched. The CDR3 coding sequence is TGTGCCAGTAGTCCCTTGGGGGGGGGCAATGAGCAGTTCTTC. Translating gives CASSPLGGGNEQFF.

This clone has more than one count but fewer than ten. The chain joins TRBV2 to TRBJ1-2; TRBD1 matches 7 bases. CDR1 is SNHLY and CDR2 is FYNNEI in the germline V gene. J gave up 8 bases and V 2 bases, and 5 bases lay outside the gene matches. This CDR3 is built from 13 residues. In nucleotides, the CDR3 is TGTGCCAGCAGTGAATCACAGGGGCCCGGCTACACCTTC. Translated, it gives CASSESQGPGYTF.

The CDR3 sequence: CASSNLGDTEAFF. CDR3 nucleotide sequence: TGTGCCAGCTCCAACCTAGGGGACACTGAAGCTTTCTTT. This rearrangement joins TRBV9 to TRBJ1-1; perhaps TRBD1 as D (5 bases). Trimming left V 7 bases short and J 3 bases short, with 13 bases between. Germline V gene data show CDR1 as SGDLS and CDR2 as YYNGEE. This CDR3 contains 13 residues. Using reference TRBV9 and TRBJ1-1 for the parts outside the CDR3, the full variable domain is DSGVTQTPKHLITATGQRVTLRCSPRSGDLSVYWYQQSLDQGLQFLIQYYNGEERAKGNILERFSAQQFPDLHSELNLSSLELGDSALYFCASSNLGDTEAFFGQGTRLTVV.

The J gene is TRBJ2-4, the V gene TRBV5-1; D not certain. V was cut by 5 bases and J by 9 bases, with 24 bases left in between. The CDR3 totals 16 residues. Germline V CDR1 and CDR2: SGHRS, YFSETQ. CDR3 in amino acids: CASRPTPTINGAIQYF. The CDR3 DNA reads as TGCGCCAGCAGGCCGACCCCGACAATCAATGGAGCCATTCAGTACTTC.

The V gene is TRBV7-9, the J gene TRBJ1-3; D not resolved. The CDR3 extends over 13 amino acids. V lost 6 bases and J lost 0, with 6 bases in between. CDR1 is SEHNR and CDR2 is FQNEAQ in the germline V gene (reference sequence). In nucleotides, the CDR3 is TGTGCCAGCAGGTCAGACTCTGGAAACACCATATATTTT. Amino acids: CASRSDSGNTIYF. The full variable domain, in which reference TRBV7-9 and TRBJ1-3 provide the parts outside the CDR3, is DTGVSQNPRHKITKRGQNVTFRCDPISEHNRLYWYRQTLGQGPEFLTYFQNEAQLEKSRLLSDRFSAERPKGSFSTLEIQRTEQGDSAMYLCASRSDSGNTIYFGEGSWLTVV.

This clone was picked up a small number of times. The genes are TRBV2 and TRBJ2-7; unclear D gene. Trimming left V 6 bases short and J 3 bases short, with 6 bases between. Per germline, CDR1 SNHLY and CDR2 FYNNEI. The CDR3 loop spans 11 amino acids. CDR3 sequence: CASSSDYEQYF. The CDR3 coding sequence is TGTGCCAGCAGCTCCGACTACGAGCAGTACTTC.

V is TRBV7-9 and J is TRBJ2-5; D is unclear. In germline, CDR1 is SEHNR, CDR2 FQNEAQ (reference sequence). Trimming pared 3 bases from V and 7 bases from J, leaving 9 bases between. There are 12 residues in the CDR3. CDR3 bases: TGTGCCAGCAGCTTTGATCAGGCGACCCAGTACTTC. It yields the protein CASSFDQATQYF.

The chain has TRBV6-6 and TRBJ2-3, with D tentatively TRBD2 (6 bases). CDR1 is MNHNY and CDR2 is SVGAGI in the germline V gene (reference sequence). The CDR3 sequence is 13 residues long. Trimming stripped 4 bases from V and 4 bases from J, with 9 bases between. The CDR3 reads CASSSRGADTQYF. The DNA of the CDR3 is TGTGCCAGCAGTTCACGCGGGGCAGATACGCAGTATTTT.